The 9 T cell receptor beta chains presented below share a single source sample, sequenced in a study of cytomegalovirus exposure and HLA in healthy donors. PCR was performed using 60 Vbeta and 13 Jbeta primers. Sequenced by immunoSEQ multiplex PCR; TCRdb stores in-frame clones only, minus some. The sample consists of about 200,000 clones, 70% to 85% of them appearing once. Material: PBMCs. These receptors were taken from a girl aged 2 to 10 in good health and CMV-seronegative.

The rearrangement joins TRBV10-2 to TRBJ1-2, with 7 positions matching TRBD1. The CDR3 length is 15 residues. The germline V gene encodes CDR1 WSHSY and CDR2 SAAADI. The junction had 10 bases not matched to a gene; V was cut back by 2 bases and J by 7 bases. CDR3 in DNA: TGCGCCAGCAGTGAGAGACAGGGAAGGTTGGGTGGCTACACCTTC. It encodes CASSERQGRLGGYTF.

The rearrangement uses TRBV27 and TRBJ2-7; D gene ambiguous. The CDR3 is 11 residues long. V dropped 3 bases and J dropped 3 bases, with 3 bases sitting between them. Germline CDR1 is MNHEY and CDR2 is SMNVEV (reference sequence). The CDR3 bases are TGTGCCAGCAGTTTCAACTACGAGCAGTACTTC. This sequence encodes CASSFNYEQYF.

This chain uses TRBV5-6 with TRBJ2-7; D may be TRBD1 (6 bases). V was pared by 2 bases and J by 5 bases, with 11 bases between. Germline CDR1 is SGHDT and CDR2 is YYEEEE. The CDR3 loop spans 13 amino acids. CDR3 sequence reads: CASSFWGPDEQYF. The DNA of the CDR3 is TGTGCCAGCAGCTTTTGGGGGCCAGACGAGCAGTACTTC.

Only one count was recorded for this clone. The rearrangement joins TRBV5-1 to TRBJ1-4; D is unresolved. Trimming took off 1 base at V and 0 bases at J, with 16 bases between the two ends. The length of the CDR3 is 18 residues. From germline, CDR1 is SGHRS and CDR2 YFSETQ. The CDR3 DNA reads TGCGCCAGCAGCTTGAAGCGGGAGGGAATTGCAACTAATGAAAAACTGTTTTTT. Protein product: CASSLKREGIATNEKLFF.

The J gene is TRBJ2-1, the V gene TRBV5-1; 10 nucleotides agree with TRBD2. Germline lookup yields CDR1 SGHRS and CDR2 YFSETQ. V lost 6 bases to trimming and J lost 16 bases; unmatched junction nucleotides: 13. CDR3 length: 13 residues. The CDR3 protein is CASTLAGARVFFF. The CDR3 DNA sequence: TGCGCCAGCACCCTAGCGGGGGCCCGCGTTTTTTTCTTC. The full variable domain, in which reference TRBV5-1 and TRBJ2-1 provide the parts outside the CDR3, is KAGVTQTPRYLIKTRGQQVTLSCSPISGHRSVSWYQQTPGQGLQFLFEYFSETQRNKGNFPGRFSGRQFSNSRSEMNVSTLELGDSALYLCASTLAGARVFFFGPGTRLTVL.

The chain has TRBV6-5 and TRBJ1-1; 7 bases fit TRBD1. Trimming at V came to 5 bases and at J to 6 bases, leaving 6 bases not matched to a gene. Germline values: CDR1 MNHEY, CDR2 SVGAGI. The CDR3 runs to 13 residues. The CDR3 sequence is CASSRQGGAEAFF. DNA of the CDR3: TGTGCCAGCAGTCGACAGGGCGGGGCTGAAGCTTTCTTT.

Points on this clone: At one boundary the junction diverges from the germline segment, which might be a read error. The chain employs TRBV7-9 and TRBJ1-2; no firm D call. CDR1 is SEHNR, CDR2 FQNEAQ, per germline (reference sequence). The CDR3 contains 13 residues. The CDR3 region has the DNA TGTTCCAGCAGCTTCCAAAGCGGCTATGGCTACACCTTC. It translates to CSSSFQSGYGYTF.

V gene TRBV29-1 combines with J gene TRBJ2-1, with no clear D. Germline-derived CDR1 and CDR2 are SQVTM and ANQGSEA. Trimming shortened V by 5 bases and J by 10 bases, and 18 bases separated the two germline ends. CDR3 size: 13 residues. For the CDR3, the DNA is TGCAGCGTTCACTTGGTATTTTCAGGAGAGCAGTTCTTC. This sequence encodes CSVHLVFSGEQFF.

The sample holds one count of this clone. The chain joins TRBV6-1 to TRBJ2-7; TRBD1 matches 7 bases. CDR1 MNHNS and CDR2 SASEGT come from the germline V gene. The ends lost 8 bases at V and 0 bases at J; junction bases unmatched: 4. The CDR3 spans 13 residues. CDR3 protein: CASHRGTSYEQYF. The CDR3, as DNA: TGTGCCAGCCACAGGGGAACCTCCTACGAGCAGTACTTC.